The 20 T cell receptor beta chains listed next were all sequenced from one sample in a study of tumor-infiltrating lymphocytes in oesophageal squamous cell carcinoma. TCRdb recomputed calls from the PCR reads with MiXCR, one row per CDR3 protein. The sample lists about 10,000 distinct CDR3 sequences; 55% to 75% were seen once. The sequencing sample was made of esophageal tumor tissue. The receptors were sampled from a female donor with esophageal squamous cell carcinoma.

This clonotype has only a few counts. The missing conserved phenylalanine or tryptophan at the end of this CDR3 makes a read error likely. The DNA is left out, because the CDR3 cannot be placed on it with certainty; the CDR3 is given as TCRdb lists it. The genes are TRBV11-2 and TRBJ2-1; the table's TRBD1 call for D was not verified on the DNA. In germline, CDR1 is SGHAT, CDR2 FQNNGV. The CDR3 spans 19 amino acids, including both terminal residues. The CDR3 sequence: CASSLSPHGRPLYGYTFGS.

V is TRBV7-3 and J is TRBJ2-5; a possible D gene is TRBD1 (6 bases). The V gene's germline CDR1 is SGHTA and CDR2 FQGTGA. The CDR3 sequence is 14 residues long. The ends were cut back, 1 base at V and 11 bases at J, with 17 bases in the middle. CDR3 nucleotides: TGTGCCAGCAGCTTAAGTTTGGGGGCTAAGAATCAGTACTTC. Translated, it gives CASSLSLGAKNQYF.

The chain uses TRBV6-6 and TRBJ2-5; 11 positions agree with TRBD2. TRBJ2-7 matches the DNA end more closely, so the J call is doubtful. Germline V CDR1 and CDR2: MNHNY, SVGAGI (reference sequence). The CDR3 contains 16 residues. The CDR3 protein is CASSYRLTSGVYEQYF. CDR3 nucleotides: TGTGCCAGCAGTTACAGGTTGACTAGCGGGGTCTACGAGCAGTACTTC.

This sequence joins TRBV6-1 and TRBJ1-5; weak D call: TRBD1 (5 bases). V lost 5 bases to trimming and J lost 1 base, with 9 bases between them. The CDR3 is 14 residues long. Germline CDR1 and CDR2: MNHNS and SASEGT. The CDR3 DNA is TGTGCCAGCAGTATCGGGGACAGCAATCAGCCCCAGCATTTT. Protein: CASSIGDSNQPQHF.

The V gene is TRBV7-3, the J gene TRBJ2-4, with D perhaps TRBD1 (6 bases). The CDR3 is 13 residues long. Germline V CDR1 and CDR2: SGHTA, FQGTGA. V gave up 2 bases and J gave up 13 bases, with 15 bases separating them. In DNA form, the CDR3 reads TGTGCCAGCAGCTTAGCCAGGGACAATGAGCAGTACTTC. Amino acids: CASSLARDNEQYF. Using reference TRBV7-3 and TRBJ2-4 for the parts outside the CDR3, the full variable domain is GAGVSQTPSNKVTEKGKYVELRCDPISGHTALYWYRQSLGQGPEFLIYFQGTGAADDSGLPNDRFFAVRPEGSVSTLKIQRTERGDSAVYLCASSLARDNEQYFGAGTRLSVL.

This rearrangement joins TRBV12-3 or TRBV12-4 to TRBJ2-2; TRBD1 is a possible D gene (6 bases). Trimming took 4 bases from V and 6 from J, leaving 12 bases between them. The CDR3 has 14 amino acids. CDR3 nucleotide sequence: TGTGCCAGCAGTTCACAGGGTGTGGCCGGGGAGCTGTTTTTT. Translated: CASSSQGVAGELFF.

With respect to this clonotype: Since no conserved phenylalanine or tryptophan closes the CDR3, a read error is the likely cause. The DNA is left out, because the CDR3 cannot be placed on it with certainty; the CDR3 is given as TCRdb lists it. The gene calls are TRBV7-2 and TRBJ2-5; TRBD2, the table's D call, was not compared with the DNA. Germline CDR1 is SGHTA and CDR2 is FQGNSA. 16 amino acids form the CDR3, both terminal residues included. The CDR3: CASSLVRANYGYTFGS.

The chain combines TRBV28 with TRBJ1-6, with 9 bases fitting TRBD1. This CDR3 has 15 residues. Losses at the gene ends were 5 bases for V and 10 bases for J; bases not matched to a gene: 9. The germline V gene encodes CDR1 MDHEN and CDR2 SYDVKM. CDR3 bases: TGTGCCAGCAGTATCCGGACAGGGGTATACTCACCCCTCCACTTT. It codes for CASSIRTGVYSPLHF.

In its sample, this clonotype was seen a few times. This chain links TRBV7-2 with TRBJ2-4; D gene ambiguous. The closer fit of TRBJ2-5 to the DNA end suggests the J call may be wrong. The CDR3 sequence is 14 residues long. Germline assignment: CDR1 SGHTA and CDR2 FQGNSA. CDR3 DNA sequence: TGTGCCAGCAGCCCGAGACTTTCGGAAGAGACCCAGTACTTC. This encodes CASSPRLSEETQYF.

This CDR3 is CASSLWQGDQPQHF. The DNA of the CDR3 is TGTGCCAGCAGTTTATGGCAGGGAGATCAGCCCCAGCATTTT. The rearrangement uses TRBV12-3 or TRBV12-4 and TRBJ1-5, with D possibly TRBD1 on 5 matching bases. V was pared by 2 bases and J by 5 bases, with 10 bases between. CDR3 size: 14 residues.

The V gene is TRBV27, the J gene TRBJ2-1; D is tentatively TRBD1 or TRBD2 (5 bases each). CDR3 length equals 14 residues. Trimming removed 6 bases from V and 5 bases from J, with 14 bases in between. Germline V lookup: CDR1 MNHEY, CDR2 SMNVEV (reference sequence). The CDR3 sequence is CASSRRGADNEQFF. The CDR3 DNA reads TGTGCCAGCAGCCGTAGGGGAGCTGACAATGAGCAGTTCTTC.

This clonotype was observed a handful of times. The chain has TRBV7-6 and TRBJ2-5; no firm D call. Germline CDR1 reads SGHVS; CDR2 reads FNYEAQ. The ends were cut back, 1 base at V and 5 bases at J, with 8 bases in the middle. The CDR3 covers 13 residues. The CDR3 region is CASSLVSWETQYF. In DNA, the CDR3 is TGTGCCAGCAGCTTAGTAAGCTGGGAGACCCAGTACTTC.

On this clonotype itself: A read error may explain this, as a much larger clone is one base away. The J gene is TRBJ2-5, the V gene TRBV5-1, with 7 bases fitting TRBD2. J gave up 11 bases and V 2 bases, and 15 bases lay outside the gene matches. Germline V CDR1 and CDR2: SGHRS, YFSETQ. The CDR3 is 15 amino acids. The CDR3 nucleotides are TGCGCCAGCAGCTTACGGTGGGGAGGGAACAATGAGCAGTACTTC. It is translated as CASSLRWGGNNEQYF.

This chain connects TRBV9 to TRBJ2-3; D gene uncertain. Trimming took 3 bases from V and 2 from J, leaving 4 bases between them. Per germline, CDR1 SGDLS and CDR2 YYNGEE. The CDR3 has 12 residues. CDR3: CASSGDTDTQYF. The CDR3 bases are TGTGCCAGCAGCGGCGACACAGATACGCAGTATTTT.

This clonotype was counted ten times or more. A much larger clone lies a single base off, so this may be a read error. The genes are TRBV28 and TRBJ2-1, with 7 bases identical to TRBD2. The closer fit of TRBJ2-7 to the DNA end suggests the J call may be wrong. The CDR3 runs to 19 residues. The germline gives CDR1 MDHEN, CDR2 SYDVKM. CDR3 nucleotides: TGTGCCAGCAGTGAGAACGACGGACTCTGGCGGGGGAGCCTCAATGAGCAGTACTTC. Its protein is CASSENDGLWRGSLNEQYF.

This clonotype was observed at least ten times. The chain combines TRBV6-1 with TRBJ2-5; 9 bases agree with TRBD2. CDR1 is MNHNS and CDR2 is SASEGT in the germline V gene. CDR3 size: 17 residues. With 0 bases clipped from V and 5 bases from J, the junction kept 10 bases outside the gene matches. CDR3 sequence (DNA): TGTGCCAGCAGTGAAGCGGGCGGGGGGGCTCCCGGGGAGACCCAGTACTTC. The encoded protein is CASSEAGGGAPGETQYF.

V and J are TRBV7-3 and TRBJ2-5; no clear D. The germline V gene encodes CDR1 SGHTA and CDR2 FQGTGA. There are 16 residues in the CDR3. V lost 2 bases to trimming and J lost 2 bases, with 15 bases between them. CDR3 loop: CASSLSRPSPQETQYF. The CDR3 nucleotides read TGTGCCAGCAGCTTATCGAGACCGTCCCCTCAAGAGACCCAGTACTTC.

J is TRBJ2-7 and V is TRBV11-3; D is perhaps TRBD1 (5 bases). Gene TRBJ2-1 matches the end of the DNA better, so the J call may be wrong. Germline V gene lookup returns CDR1 SGHNT and CDR2 YENEEA. There are 13 residues in the CDR3. CDR3 protein: CASSKTGHNEQFF. CDR3 coding DNA: TGTGCCAGCAGCAAAACAGGACACAATGAGCAGTTCTTC.

The chain combines TRBV7-6 with TRBJ2-1; either TRBD1 or TRBD2 may fit D (5 bases each). Germline lookup yields CDR1 SGHVS and CDR2 FNYEAQ. This CDR3 has 13 residues. V was trimmed by 3 bases and J by 10 bases, leaving 13 bases between them. The CDR3 region has the DNA TGTGCCAGCAGCTTGCAGGGTTGGGACGAGCAGTTCTTC. Its translation is CASSLQGWDEQFF.

Notes on this clonotype: Just one base apart from a much larger clone, this may be a read error. The J gene is TRBJ2-7, the V gene TRBV7-3; 11 nucleotides match TRBD2. This CDR3 has 17 amino acids. The germline V gene encodes CDR1 SGHTA and CDR2 FQGTGA. Unmatched junction bases numbered 13, after V lost 2 bases and J lost 7 bases. CDR3: CASSLRLAGRSYNEQYF. In nucleotides, the CDR3 is TGTGCCAGCAGCTTACGACTAGCGGGACGTTCCTACAATGAGCAGTACTTC.